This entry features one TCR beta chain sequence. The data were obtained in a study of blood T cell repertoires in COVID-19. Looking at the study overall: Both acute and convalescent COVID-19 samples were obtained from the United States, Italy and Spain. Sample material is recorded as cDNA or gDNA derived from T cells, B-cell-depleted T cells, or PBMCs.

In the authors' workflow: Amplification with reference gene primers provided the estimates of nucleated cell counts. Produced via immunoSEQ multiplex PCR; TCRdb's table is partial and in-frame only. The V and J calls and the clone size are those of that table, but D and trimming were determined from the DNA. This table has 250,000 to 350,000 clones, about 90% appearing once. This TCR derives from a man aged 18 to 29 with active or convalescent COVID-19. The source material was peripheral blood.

The DNA for the CDR3 is TGTGCCACCAGTGTTGGAACTGGACAGGACACTGAAGCTTTCTTT. It encodes CATSVGTGQDTEAFF. V and J are TRBV24-1 and TRBJ1-1; 7 bases fit TRBD1. The CDR3 contains 15 residues. The trim removed 5 bases at V and 3 bases at J, leaving 8 bases unmatched. Germline values: CDR1 KGHDR, CDR2 SFDVKD.